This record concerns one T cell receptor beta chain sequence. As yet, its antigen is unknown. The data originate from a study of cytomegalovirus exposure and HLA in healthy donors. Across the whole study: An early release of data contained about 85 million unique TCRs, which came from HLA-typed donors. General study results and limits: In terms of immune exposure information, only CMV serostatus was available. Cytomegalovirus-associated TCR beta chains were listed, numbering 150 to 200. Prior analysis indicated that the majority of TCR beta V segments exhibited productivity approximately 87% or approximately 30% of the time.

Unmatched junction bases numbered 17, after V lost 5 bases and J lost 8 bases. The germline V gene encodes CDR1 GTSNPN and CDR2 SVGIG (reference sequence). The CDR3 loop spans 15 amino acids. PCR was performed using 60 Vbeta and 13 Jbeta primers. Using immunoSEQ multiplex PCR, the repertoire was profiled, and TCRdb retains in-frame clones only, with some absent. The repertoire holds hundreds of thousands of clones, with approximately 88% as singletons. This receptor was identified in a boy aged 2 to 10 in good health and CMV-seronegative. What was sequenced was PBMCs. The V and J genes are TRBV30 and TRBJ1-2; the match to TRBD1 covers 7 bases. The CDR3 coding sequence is TGTGCCTGGGAACCCGGGACACTTCAGGACAGGGGCTACACCTTC. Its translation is CAWEPGTLQDRGYTF.